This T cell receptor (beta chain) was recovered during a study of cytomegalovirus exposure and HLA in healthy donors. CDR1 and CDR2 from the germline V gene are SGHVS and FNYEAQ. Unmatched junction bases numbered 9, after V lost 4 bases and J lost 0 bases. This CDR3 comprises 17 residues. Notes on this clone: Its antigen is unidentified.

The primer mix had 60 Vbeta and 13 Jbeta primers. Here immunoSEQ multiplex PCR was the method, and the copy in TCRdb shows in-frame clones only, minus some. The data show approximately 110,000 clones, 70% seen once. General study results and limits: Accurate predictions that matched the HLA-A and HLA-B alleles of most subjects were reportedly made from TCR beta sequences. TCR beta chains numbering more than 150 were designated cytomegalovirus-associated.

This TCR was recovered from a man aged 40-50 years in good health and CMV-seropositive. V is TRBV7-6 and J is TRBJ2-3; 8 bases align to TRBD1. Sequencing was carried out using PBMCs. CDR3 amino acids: CASSSRQGSSSTDTQYF. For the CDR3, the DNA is TGTGCCAGCAGCTCCCGACAGGGGTCTTCTAGCACAGATACGCAGTATTTT.